The source of this TCR beta chain is a study of blood T cell repertoires in COVID-19. Study information: Samples taken during acute and convalescent COVID-19 were collected in the United States, Italy and Spain. The cDNA or gDNA used as material had been derived from T cells, B-cell-depleted T cells, or PBMCs.

The CDR3 is made up of 18 amino acids. Losses at the gene ends were 2 bases for V and 5 bases for J; bases not matched to a gene: 14. The germline CDR1 and CDR2 sequences are LGHNA and YSLEER. In the study's own analysis: Amplification from reference gene primers served as the basis for estimated nucleated cell counts. Sequencing was performed with immunoSEQ multiplex PCR; in TCRdb, only in-frame clones are kept and a portion is missing. Clone size and the V and J calls come from that table; the DNA yielded D and trimming. The sample lists under 150,000 clones, around 80% seen once, with less than 8% in the top ten.

The chain recombines TRBV4-3 with TRBJ2-3; 9 nucleotides align to TRBD1. The source material was peripheral blood. The origin of this receptor is a man between 65 and 85 years old with active or convalescent COVID-19. CDR3 in amino acids: CASSQTRLKQGAQDTQYF. DNA of the CDR3: TGCGCCAGCAGCCAAACCCGCTTAAAACAGGGGGCTCAAGATACGCAGTATTTT.